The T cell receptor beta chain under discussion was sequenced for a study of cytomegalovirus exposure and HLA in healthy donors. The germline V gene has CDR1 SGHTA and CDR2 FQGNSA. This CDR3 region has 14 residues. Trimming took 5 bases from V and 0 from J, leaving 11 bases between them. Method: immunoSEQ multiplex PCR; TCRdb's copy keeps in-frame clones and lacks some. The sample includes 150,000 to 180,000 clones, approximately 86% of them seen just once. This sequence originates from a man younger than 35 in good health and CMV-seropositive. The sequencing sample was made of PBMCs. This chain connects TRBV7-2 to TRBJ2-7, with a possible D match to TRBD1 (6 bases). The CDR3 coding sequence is TGTGCCAGCAGCACGGACAGTAGCTCCTACGAGCAGTACTTC. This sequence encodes CASSTDSSSYEQYF.